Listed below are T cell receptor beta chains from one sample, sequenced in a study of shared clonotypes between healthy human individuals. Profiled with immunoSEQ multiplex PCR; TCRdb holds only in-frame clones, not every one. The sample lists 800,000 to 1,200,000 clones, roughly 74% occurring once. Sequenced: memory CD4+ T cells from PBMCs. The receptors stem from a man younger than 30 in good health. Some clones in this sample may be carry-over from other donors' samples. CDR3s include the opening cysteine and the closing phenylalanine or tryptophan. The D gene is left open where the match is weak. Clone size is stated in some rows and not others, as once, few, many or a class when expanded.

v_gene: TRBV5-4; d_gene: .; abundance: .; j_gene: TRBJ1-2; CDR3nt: TGTGCCAGCAGCTTAAGAACAGGCACCTTCTATGGCTACACCTTC; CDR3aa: CASSLRTGTFYGYTF
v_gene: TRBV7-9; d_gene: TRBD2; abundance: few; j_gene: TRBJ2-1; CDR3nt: TGTGCCAGCAGCTTAGACAGCGGGAGTTTCCATGAGCAGTTCTTC; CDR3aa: CASSLDSGSFHEQFF
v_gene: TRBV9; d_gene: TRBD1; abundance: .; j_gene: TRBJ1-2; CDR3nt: TGTGCCAGCAGCGCCGGACAGGGGGTGAGGTATGGCTACACCTTC; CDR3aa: CASSAGQGVRYGYTF
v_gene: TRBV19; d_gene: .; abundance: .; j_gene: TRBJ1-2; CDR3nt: TGTGCCAGTAGTGGACAATACTATGGCTACACCTTC; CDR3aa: CASSGQYYGYTF
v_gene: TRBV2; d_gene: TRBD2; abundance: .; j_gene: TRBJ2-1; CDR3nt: TGTGCCAGCAGTCCGGGACTAGCGGGAGGCTATGAGCAGTTCTTC; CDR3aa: CASSPGLAGGYEQFF
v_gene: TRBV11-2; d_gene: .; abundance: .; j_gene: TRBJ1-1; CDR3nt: TGTGCCAGCAGCTTAGCTTCCTCTGAAGCTTTCTTT; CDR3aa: CASSLASSEAFF
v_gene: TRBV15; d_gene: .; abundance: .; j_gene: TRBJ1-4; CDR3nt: TGTGCCACCAAGAGGGAGCCTAATGAAAAACTGTTTTTT; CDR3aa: CATKREPNEKLFF
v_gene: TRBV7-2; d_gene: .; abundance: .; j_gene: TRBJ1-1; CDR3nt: TGTGCCAGCAGCAGTCGGGCGGTGCTCGATCGGGCTTTCTTT; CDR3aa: CASSSRAVLDRAFF
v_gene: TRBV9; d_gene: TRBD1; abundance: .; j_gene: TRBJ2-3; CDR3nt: TGTGCCAGCAGCGCCTATTCCTGGGGACAGCTCGGGGATACGCAGTATTTT; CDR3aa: CASSAYSWGQLGDTQYF
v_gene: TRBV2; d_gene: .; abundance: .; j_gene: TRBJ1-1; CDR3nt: TGTGCCAGCAGTGAAGCCCAGGGGACTGAAGCTTTCTTT; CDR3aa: CASSEAQGTEAFF
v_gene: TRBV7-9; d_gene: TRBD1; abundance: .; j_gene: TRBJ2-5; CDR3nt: TGTGCCAGCAGCCCAGGACAGGGGCAGTACTTC; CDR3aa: CASSPGQGQYF
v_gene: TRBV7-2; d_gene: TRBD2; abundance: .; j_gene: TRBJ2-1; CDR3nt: TGTGCCAGCAGCTTAGTCCGCGGGGAGGGTGAGCAGTTCTTC; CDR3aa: CASSLVRGEGEQFF
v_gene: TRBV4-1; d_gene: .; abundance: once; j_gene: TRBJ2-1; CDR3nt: TGCGCCAGCAGCCAACTGGGCAGTAGGCTATTTGAGCAGTTCTTC; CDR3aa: CASSQLGSRLFEQFF
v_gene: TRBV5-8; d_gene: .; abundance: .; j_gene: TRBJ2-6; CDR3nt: TGTGCCAGCAGAGAATCTGGGGCCAACGTCCTGACTTTC; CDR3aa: CASRESGANVLTF
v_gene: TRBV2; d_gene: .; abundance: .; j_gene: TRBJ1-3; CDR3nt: TGTGCCAGCAGTATTATCGGGGGGACGGGAAACACCATATATTTT; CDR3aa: CASSIIGGTGNTIYF
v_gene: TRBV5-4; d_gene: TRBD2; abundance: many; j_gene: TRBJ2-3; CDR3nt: TGTGCCAGCAGCCTCTGGGAGGGAACAGATACGCAGTATTTT; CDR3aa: CASSLWEGTDTQYF
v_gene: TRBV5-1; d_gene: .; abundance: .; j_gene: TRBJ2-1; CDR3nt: TGCGCCAGCAGCTCCCACGGGTCCTACAATGAGCAGTTCTTC; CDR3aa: CASSSHGSYNEQFF
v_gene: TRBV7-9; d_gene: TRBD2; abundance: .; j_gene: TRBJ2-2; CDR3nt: TGTGCCAGCAGTGGGGCTAGCGGGGCGAACACCGGGGAGCTGTTTTTT; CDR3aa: CASSGASGANTGELFF
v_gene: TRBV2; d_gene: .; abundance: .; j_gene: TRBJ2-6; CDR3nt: TGTGCCAGCAGTTGGACAGACTCTGGGGCCAACGTCCTGACTTTC; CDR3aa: CASSWTDSGANVLTF
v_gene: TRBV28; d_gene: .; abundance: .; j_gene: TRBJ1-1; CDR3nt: TGTGCCAGCAGTTTAAGGGTCGGCCTCCCGACTGAAGCTTTCTTT; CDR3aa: CASSLRVGLPTEAFF
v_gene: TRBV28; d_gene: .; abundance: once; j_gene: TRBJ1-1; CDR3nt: TGTGCCAGCAGTTTCCGGGGGCAAGCTTTCTTT; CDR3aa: CASSFRGQAFF
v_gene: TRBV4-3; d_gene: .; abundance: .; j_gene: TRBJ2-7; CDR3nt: TGCGCCAGCAGCCAAGAAATGGCGGATGAGCAGTACTTC; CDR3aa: CASSQEMADEQYF
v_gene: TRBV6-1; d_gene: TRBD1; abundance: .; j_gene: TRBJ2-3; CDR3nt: TGTGCCAGCAGTGGACAGGGAACAGATACGCAGTATTTT; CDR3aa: CASSGQGTDTQYF
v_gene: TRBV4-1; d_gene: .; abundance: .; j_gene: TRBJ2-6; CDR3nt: TGCGCCAGCAGCCGGGGTGGGCTCTCTGGGGCCAACGTCCTGACTTTC; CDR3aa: CASSRGGLSGANVLTF
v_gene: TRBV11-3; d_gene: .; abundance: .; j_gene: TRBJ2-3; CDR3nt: TGTGCCAGCAGCCCCCGCGGCACCACAGATACGCAGTATTTT; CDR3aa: CASSPRGTTDTQYF
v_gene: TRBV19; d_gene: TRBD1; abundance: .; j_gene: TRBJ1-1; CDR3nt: TGTGCCTCCGGGACAGGGCCCATGAACACTGAAGCTTTCTTT; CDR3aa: CASGTGPMNTEAFF
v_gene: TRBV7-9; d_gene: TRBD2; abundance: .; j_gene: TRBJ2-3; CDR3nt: TGTGCCAGCAGCTTAAGGGGAGGACTAGCGGGAGCGCCGGGAGATACGCAGTATTTT; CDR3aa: CASSLRGGLAGAPGDTQYF
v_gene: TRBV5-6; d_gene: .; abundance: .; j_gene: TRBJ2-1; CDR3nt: TGTGCCAGCAGCTACGGGCGGAACTTATACAATGAGCAGTTCTTC; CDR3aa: CASSYGRNLYNEQFF
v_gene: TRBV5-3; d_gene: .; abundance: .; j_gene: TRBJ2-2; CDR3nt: TGTGCCAGAAGCTTGGCCCGCGTTACCGGGGAGCTGTTTTTT; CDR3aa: CARSLARVTGELFF
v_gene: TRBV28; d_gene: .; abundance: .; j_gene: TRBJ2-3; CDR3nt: TGTGCCAGCAGTTTATGGGGCCGGACGGCGGCTACGCAGTATTTT; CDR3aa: CASSLWGRTAATQYF
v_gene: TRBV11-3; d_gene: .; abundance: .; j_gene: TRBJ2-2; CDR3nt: TGTGCCAGCAGCCCAGCGGGCGGGACGAACACCGGGGAGCTGTTTTTT; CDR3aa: CASSPAGGTNTGELFF
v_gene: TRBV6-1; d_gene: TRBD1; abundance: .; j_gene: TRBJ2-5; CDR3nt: TGTGCCAGCAGGACGGGACAGGGGTACCAAGAGACCCAGTACTTC; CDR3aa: CASRTGQGYQETQYF
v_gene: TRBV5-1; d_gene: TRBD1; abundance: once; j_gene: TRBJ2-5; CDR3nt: TGCGCCAGCAGCCCGGGACAGCCCCGTGAGACCCAGTACTTC; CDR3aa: CASSPGQPRETQYF
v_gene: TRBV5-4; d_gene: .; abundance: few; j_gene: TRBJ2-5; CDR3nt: TGTGCCAGCAGCCCCCTTCTAGGCCAAGAGACCCAGTACTTC; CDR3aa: CASSPLLGQETQYF
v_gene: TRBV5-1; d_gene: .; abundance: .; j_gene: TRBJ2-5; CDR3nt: TGCGCCAGCAGCCCCATACTGGGCAGTCGGGAGACCCAGTACTTC; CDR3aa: CASSPILGSRETQYF
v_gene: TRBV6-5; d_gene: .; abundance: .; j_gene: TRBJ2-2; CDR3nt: TGTGCCAGCAAGATTCTAACCGGGGAGCTGTTTTTT; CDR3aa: CASKILTGELFF
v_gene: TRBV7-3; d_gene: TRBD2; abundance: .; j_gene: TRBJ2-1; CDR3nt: TGTGCCAGCAGCTATGTACCCGGGACTAGCGGAAATGAGCAGTTCTTC; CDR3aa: CASSYVPGTSGNEQFF
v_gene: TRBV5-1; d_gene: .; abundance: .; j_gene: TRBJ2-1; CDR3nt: TGCGCCAGCAGCCCCGGTCTAGGAGGGACCATCTCCTACAATGAGCAGTTCTTC; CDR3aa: CASSPGLGGTISYNEQFF
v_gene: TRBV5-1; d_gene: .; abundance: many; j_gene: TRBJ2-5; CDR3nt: TGCGCCAGCAGCGAGATGTACCAAGAGACCCAGTACTTC; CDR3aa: CASSEMYQETQYF
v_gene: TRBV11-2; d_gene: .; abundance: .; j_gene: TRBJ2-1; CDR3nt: TGTGCCAGCAGCCACCCCAGCGGAACCTACAATGAGCAGTTCTTC; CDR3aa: CASSHPSGTYNEQFF
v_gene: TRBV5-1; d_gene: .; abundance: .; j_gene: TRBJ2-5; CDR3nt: TGCGCCAGCAGCTTGAGTAGTAGCGGTCCCCCCCAAGGAGAGACCCAGTACTTC; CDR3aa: CASSLSSSGPPQGETQYF
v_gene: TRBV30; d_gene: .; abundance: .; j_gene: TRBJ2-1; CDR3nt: TGTGCCTGGAGTGAAGGGAGGCTCTACAATGAGCAGTTCTTC; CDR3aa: CAWSEGRLYNEQFF
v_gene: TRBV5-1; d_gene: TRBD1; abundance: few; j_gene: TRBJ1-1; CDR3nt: TGCGCCAGCAGCTTGGACGACAGGGCCAACACTGAAGCTTTCTTT; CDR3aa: CASSLDDRANTEAFF
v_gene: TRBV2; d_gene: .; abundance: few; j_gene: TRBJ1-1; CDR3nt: TGTGCCAGCACCACGTACACTGAAGCTTTCTTT; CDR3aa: CASTTYTEAFF
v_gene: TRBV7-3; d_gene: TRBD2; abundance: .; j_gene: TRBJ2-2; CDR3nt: TGTGCCAGCAGCCGTTCTAGCGGGAACACCGGGGAGCTGTTTTTT; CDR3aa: CASSRSSGNTGELFF
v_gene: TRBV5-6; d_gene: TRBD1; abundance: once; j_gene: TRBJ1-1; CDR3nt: TGTGCCAGCAGCCAAGTTGGACAGGCGTACACTGAAGCTTTCTTT; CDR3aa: CASSQVGQAYTEAFF
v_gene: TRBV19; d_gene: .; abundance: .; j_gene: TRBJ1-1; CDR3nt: TGTGCCAGTAGTATCTCGGGCGCTGAAGCTTTCTTT; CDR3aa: CASSISGAEAFF
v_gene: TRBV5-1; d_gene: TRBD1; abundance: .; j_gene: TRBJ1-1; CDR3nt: TGCGCCAGCAGCTTCGGGACAGGGGGCCCTACAGCTTTCTTT; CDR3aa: CASSFGTGGPTAFF
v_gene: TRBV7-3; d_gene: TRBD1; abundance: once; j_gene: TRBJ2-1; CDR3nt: TGTGCCAGCAGCCAGGACAGGGGCACCTACAATGAGCAGTTCTTC; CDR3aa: CASSQDRGTYNEQFF
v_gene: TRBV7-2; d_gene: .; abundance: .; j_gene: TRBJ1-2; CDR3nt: TGTGCCAGCACGCCGGGTAGGGGAACCGGGCGAAACTATGGCTACACCTTC; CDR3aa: CASTPGRGTGRNYGYTF
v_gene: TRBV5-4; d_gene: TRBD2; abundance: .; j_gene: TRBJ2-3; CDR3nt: TGTGCCAGCAGCTTGGGGACTAGCGGATTCACAGATACGCAGTATTTT; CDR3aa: CASSLGTSGFTDTQYF
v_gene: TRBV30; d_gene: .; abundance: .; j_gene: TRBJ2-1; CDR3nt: TGTGCCTGGAGCCAAACTAGTGCATCCAGTGAGCAGTTCTTC; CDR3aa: CAWSQTSASSEQFF
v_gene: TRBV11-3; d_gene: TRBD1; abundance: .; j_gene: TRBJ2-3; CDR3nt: TGTGCCAGCAGCTTAGGAACCGGGACAGAGCTGCCAGATACGCAGTATTTT; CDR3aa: CASSLGTGTELPDTQYF
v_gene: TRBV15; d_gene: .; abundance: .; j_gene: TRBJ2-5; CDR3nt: TGTGCCACCAGCAGAGATGGCGGACAAGAGACCCAGTACTTC; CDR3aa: CATSRDGGQETQYF
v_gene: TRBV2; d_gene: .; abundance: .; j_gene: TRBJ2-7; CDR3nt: TGTGCCAGCAGTGAATGGAAAGAGGCCTACCGCTACGAGCAGTACTTC; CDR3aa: CASSEWKEAYRYEQYF
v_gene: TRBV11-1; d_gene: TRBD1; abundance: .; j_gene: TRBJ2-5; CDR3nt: TGTGCCAGCAGTAATGTACTCCGACAGGGTGTGACCCAGTACTTC; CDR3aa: CASSNVLRQGVTQYF
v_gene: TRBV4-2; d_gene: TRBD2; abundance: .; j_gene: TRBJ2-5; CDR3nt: TGTGCCAGCAGCCACCCCGGGGTAGCGGGGGAGACCCAGTACTTC; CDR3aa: CASSHPGVAGETQYF
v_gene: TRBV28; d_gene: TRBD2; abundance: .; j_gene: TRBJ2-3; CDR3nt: TGTGCCAGCAGTTCCCCCGTGGCGGGAGAGCGGGATACGCAGTATTTT; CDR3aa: CASSSPVAGERDTQYF
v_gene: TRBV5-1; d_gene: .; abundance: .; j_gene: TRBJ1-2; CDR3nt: TGCGCCAGCAGCTTGGGGGTTCTCGTGGACCCTTATGGCTACACCTTC; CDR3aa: CASSLGVLVDPYGYTF